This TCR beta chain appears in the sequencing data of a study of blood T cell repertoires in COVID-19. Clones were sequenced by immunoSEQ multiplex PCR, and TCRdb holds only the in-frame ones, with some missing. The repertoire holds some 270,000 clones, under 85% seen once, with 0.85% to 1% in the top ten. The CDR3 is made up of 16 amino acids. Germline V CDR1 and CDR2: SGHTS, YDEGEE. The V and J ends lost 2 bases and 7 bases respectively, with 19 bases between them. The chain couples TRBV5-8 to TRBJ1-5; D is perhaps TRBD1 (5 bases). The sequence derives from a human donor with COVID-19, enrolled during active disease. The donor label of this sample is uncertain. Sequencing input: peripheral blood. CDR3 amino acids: CASSFRGDLSGQPQHF. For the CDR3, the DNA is TGTGCCAGCAGCTTCCGGGGGGACCTAAGTGGGCAGCCCCAGCATTTT.